This T cell receptor beta chain was identified during a study of CD8+CD57+ T cells in acquired aplastic anemia. Study-level information: DNA recovered from sorted CD4+ and CD8+ cells had a mean of around 3.3 ug.

Genomic DNA served as template for TCR beta VDJ and CDR3 profiling. MiXCR was run by TCRdb on the reads, yielding one entry per CDR3 protein. The sample has hundreds of thousands of distinct CDR3 sequences; roughly 68% are singletons. Whole-study results and caveats: Found in both controls and patients were around 31 CD8+ CDR3 sequences. CD8+ Simpson's diversity did not differ significantly between patients and controls.

As to this clonotype: The antigen is undetermined.

The CDR3 consists of 16 residues. Germline loops: CDR1 SGDLS, CDR2 YYNGEE. J gave up 9 bases and V 0 bases, and 13 bases lay outside the gene matches. This chain links TRBV9 with TRBJ1-2, with 8 bases fitting TRBD1. The TCR originated in a human donor in good health, serving as a control. What was sequenced was sorted CD4+, CD8+, or CD8+CD57+ T cells (not recorded which) from PBMCs. CDR3 DNA sequence: TGTGCCAGCAGCGTAGTCGGGACAGGACCCTACGAGCGCTACACCTTC. This translates into CASSVVGTGPYERYTF.